A selection of T cell receptor beta chains follows, all from one sample in a study of a mutant IDH1 vaccine in newly diagnosed glioma. This table comes from immunoSEQ multiplex PCR, and its TCRdb copy is limited to in-frame clones, with some not included. Here the sample spans some 68,000 clones, 79% being singletons. The source was PBMCs, collected from a glioma patient treated with radiotherapy, temozolomide or both. The source of these receptors is a man aged 50-59 years with glioma. The CDR3 runs from the conserved cysteine through the conserved F or W. The order of the fields is CDR3 DNA, CDR3 protein, J gene, D gene, clone size, V gene. D genes are given only for firm matches. Expanded clones get a size class; other rows say once, few or many, or leave the size out.

CDR3 DNA: TGCGCCAGCAGCCCAATTTTAGGCGACTATAATGAAAAACTGTTTTTT; CDR3 protein: CASSPILGDYNEKLFF; J gene: TRBJ1-4; D gene: NA; clone size: NA; V gene: TRBV4-1
CDR3 DNA: TGTGCCAGCTCACCACCGGGGGGAGGGACTGAAGCTTTCTTT; CDR3 protein: CASSPPGGGTEAFF; J gene: TRBJ1-1; D gene: NA; clone size: few; V gene: TRBV18
CDR3 DNA: TGTGCCACCGCCATCCAGGGCAATCAGCCCCAGCATTTT; CDR3 protein: CATAIQGNQPQHF; J gene: TRBJ1-5; D gene: NA; clone size: NA; V gene: TRBV6-1
CDR3 DNA: TGTGCCAGCAGCCCGGGACAACTCAAAGAGACCCAGTACTTC; CDR3 protein: CASSPGQLKETQYF; J gene: TRBJ2-5; D gene: NA; clone size: NA; V gene: TRBV5-4
CDR3 DNA: TGTGCCAGCAGCGTCCTTAGCGGGAGCACAGATACGCAGTATTTT; CDR3 protein: CASSVLSGSTDTQYF; J gene: TRBJ2-3; D gene: TRBD2; clone size: NA; V gene: TRBV9
CDR3 DNA: TGTGCCAGCAGCATCATAGCGGGGGGGCCGGATACGCAGTATTTT; CDR3 protein: CASSIIAGGPDTQYF; J gene: TRBJ2-3; D gene: TRBD2; clone size: NA; V gene: TRBV9
CDR3 DNA: TGCGCCAGCAGCTTGGGGCTAGCGGCTTCCTACGAGCAGTACTTC; CDR3 protein: CASSLGLAASYEQYF; J gene: TRBJ2-7; D gene: TRBD2; clone size: once; V gene: TRBV5-1
CDR3 DNA: TGCAGTGCGGGGACAGGGAGCGCTTTCTTT; CDR3 protein: CSAGTGSAFF; J gene: TRBJ1-1; D gene: TRBD1; clone size: NA; V gene: TRBV20-1
CDR3 DNA: TGTGCCAGCAGCTTAGCAGGGGGAAGGCTCGACGAGCAGTACTTC; CDR3 protein: CASSLAGGRLDEQYF; J gene: TRBJ2-7; D gene: NA; clone size: NA; V gene: TRBV7-9
CDR3 DNA: TGTGCCAGCAGCCGGGGGTGGAATGAGCAGTTCTTC; CDR3 protein: CASSRGWNEQFF; J gene: TRBJ2-1; D gene: NA; clone size: NA; V gene: TRBV7-2
CDR3 DNA: TGTGCCAGCAGCCCCCGGATGGGGTCCCAAGAGACCCAGTACTTC; CDR3 protein: CASSPRMGSQETQYF; J gene: TRBJ2-5; D gene: NA; clone size: NA; V gene: TRBV4-2
CDR3 DNA: TGCGCCAGCAGCTTGGTGGGCGGGGGGGAGCAGTTCTTC; CDR3 protein: CASSLVGGGEQFF; J gene: TRBJ2-1; D gene: TRBD2; clone size: NA; V gene: TRBV5-1
CDR3 DNA: TGTGCCAGCAAGGGACACACGTCTAACTATGGCTACACCTTC; CDR3 protein: CASKGHTSNYGYTF; J gene: TRBJ1-2; D gene: NA; clone size: NA; V gene: TRBV27
CDR3 DNA: TGTGCCAGCAGTTCACTAGCGGGGAAGGAAGAGCAGTTCTTC; CDR3 protein: CASSSLAGKEEQFF; J gene: TRBJ2-1; D gene: TRBD2; clone size: few; V gene: TRBV27
CDR3 DNA: TGTGCCAGCAGCCCGAGCGGGGGGGACCACACAGATACGCAGTATTTT; CDR3 protein: CASSPSGGDHTDTQYF; J gene: TRBJ2-3; D gene: TRBD2; clone size: NA; V gene: TRBV4-2
CDR3 DNA: TGTGCCAGCAGCCCATCAACAGGGGGCTTGCAGCCCCAGCATTTT; CDR3 protein: CASSPSTGGLQPQHF; J gene: TRBJ1-5; D gene: TRBD1; clone size: NA; V gene: TRBV9
CDR3 DNA: TGTGCCAGCAGCCCTAGGAGCCTGGGGGAGCTGTTTTTT; CDR3 protein: CASSPRSLGELFF; J gene: TRBJ2-2; D gene: NA; clone size: NA; V gene: TRBV9
CDR3 DNA: TGTGCCAGCAGCTTAACGGCCCGGACAGGGGATAATGAAGCTTTCTTT; CDR3 protein: CASSLTARTGDNEAFF; J gene: TRBJ1-1; D gene: TRBD1; clone size: few; V gene: TRBV7-9
CDR3 DNA: TGTGCCAGCAGCTTGGCCGGGACAGGGAGGTCGACCGGGGAGCTGTTTTTT; CDR3 protein: CASSLAGTGRSTGELFF; J gene: TRBJ2-2; D gene: TRBD1; clone size: NA; V gene: TRBV5-6
CDR3 DNA: TGTGCCAGCAGTTCGGGACGGATCTACGAGCAGTACTTC; CDR3 protein: CASSSGRIYEQYF; J gene: TRBJ2-7; D gene: NA; clone size: NA; V gene: TRBV6-5
CDR3 DNA: TGTGCCAGCAGTGCTAGAGGGGACCCTGTATATTCACCCCTCCACTTT; CDR3 protein: CASSARGDPVYSPLHF; J gene: TRBJ1-6; D gene: NA; clone size: once; V gene: TRBV6-1
CDR3 DNA: TGTGCCAGAAGCTTCAGGTCCGCAAGTCTCTACGAGCAGTACTTC; CDR3 protein: CARSFRSASLYEQYF; J gene: TRBJ2-7; D gene: NA; clone size: few; V gene: TRBV5-3
CDR3 DNA: TGTGCCAGCAGCTTCGTCGGCCAGCCCCAGCATTTT; CDR3 protein: CASSFVGQPQHF; J gene: TRBJ1-5; D gene: NA; clone size: NA; V gene: TRBV5-5
CDR3 DNA: TGTGCCAGCAGTACGCTAGCGGGGGAGGCAGATACGCAGTATTTT; CDR3 protein: CASSTLAGEADTQYF; J gene: TRBJ2-3; D gene: TRBD2; clone size: NA; V gene: TRBV6-1
CDR3 DNA: TGTGCCAGCACCGTTGGACCAAGGGAGGAGACCCAGTACTTC; CDR3 protein: CASTVGPREETQYF; J gene: TRBJ2-5; D gene: NA; clone size: few; V gene: TRBV2
CDR3 DNA: TGTGCCTGGAGTGCGGAGGCGGCCCGCTATAATTCACCCCTCCACTTT; CDR3 protein: CAWSAEAARYNSPLHF; J gene: TRBJ1-6; D gene: NA; clone size: NA; V gene: TRBV30
CDR3 DNA: TGTGCCAGCCGGACAGGGAGCTTCTACGAGCAGTACTTC; CDR3 protein: CASRTGSFYEQYF; J gene: TRBJ2-7; D gene: TRBD1; clone size: few; V gene: TRBV6-6
CDR3 DNA: TGTGCCAGCAGCCATGGGACTGATGAGCAGTACTTC; CDR3 protein: CASSHGTDEQYF; J gene: TRBJ2-7; D gene: NA; clone size: once; V gene: TRBV16
CDR3 DNA: TGTGCCAGCAGCTTACGGGGGGGTCGGGACACAGATACGCAGTATTTT; CDR3 protein: CASSLRGGRDTDTQYF; J gene: TRBJ2-3; D gene: TRBD2; clone size: NA; V gene: TRBV27
CDR3 DNA: TGCAGCGTCCGACGGGTCGGGGGGATTCTCCAAGAGACCCAGTACTTC; CDR3 protein: CSVRRVGGILQETQYF; J gene: TRBJ2-5; D gene: TRBD2; clone size: NA; V gene: TRBV29-1
CDR3 DNA: TGTGCCAGTAGTATGTGGGGCTTCAATCAGCCCCAGCATTTT; CDR3 protein: CASSMWGFNQPQHF; J gene: TRBJ1-5; D gene: NA; clone size: once; V gene: TRBV19
CDR3 DNA: TGTGCCAGCAACCGAGAGGGGCCCACCTACGAGCAGTACTTC; CDR3 protein: CASNREGPTYEQYF; J gene: TRBJ2-7; D gene: NA; clone size: NA; V gene: TRBV25-1
CDR3 DNA: TGTGCCAGCAGCTTGGAATTGAGATGGGATGAGCAGTTCTTC; CDR3 protein: CASSLELRWDEQFF; J gene: TRBJ2-1; D gene: NA; clone size: NA; V gene: TRBV5-4
CDR3 DNA: TGTGCCAGCAGCCCAGAGGGGCGGACCCCCTACAATGAGCAGTTCTTC; CDR3 protein: CASSPEGRTPYNEQFF; J gene: TRBJ2-1; D gene: NA; clone size: NA; V gene: TRBV7-9
CDR3 DNA: TGTGCCAGCAGCTTAGACAGGCTGAATGAAAAACTGTTTTTT; CDR3 protein: CASSLDRLNEKLFF; J gene: TRBJ1-4; D gene: NA; clone size: few; V gene: TRBV7-9
CDR3 DNA: TGTGCCAGCAGCTCATCTCGACAGGGAGCGAGTGAAAAACTGTTTTTT; CDR3 protein: CASSSSRQGASEKLFF; J gene: TRBJ1-4; D gene: TRBD1; clone size: medium-sized; V gene: TRBV7-9
CDR3 DNA: TGCGCCAGCAGCTCGGGGGGACAGATCATGAACACTGAAGCTTTCTTT; CDR3 protein: CASSSGGQIMNTEAFF; J gene: TRBJ1-1; D gene: TRBD1; clone size: NA; V gene: TRBV5-1
CDR3 DNA: TGTGCCAGCAGTTTATCAGGGGACAGGGCCATAGGGCAGCCCCAGCATTTT; CDR3 protein: CASSLSGDRAIGQPQHF; J gene: TRBJ1-5; D gene: TRBD1; clone size: NA; V gene: TRBV27
CDR3 DNA: TGCAGCGTTGTAGGGGCCACCGGGGAGCTGTTTTTT; CDR3 protein: CSVVGATGELFF; J gene: TRBJ2-2; D gene: NA; clone size: NA; V gene: TRBV29-1
CDR3 DNA: TGTGCCAGCAGCTTGCGACAGGGAGGAGTTTCCTACACCTTC; CDR3 protein: CASSLRQGGVSYTF; J gene: TRBJ1-2; D gene: TRBD1; clone size: NA; V gene: TRBV5-6
CDR3 DNA: TGTGCCAGCAGTTACTTTGGTGAAGTGAACACTGAAGCTTTCTTT; CDR3 protein: CASSYFGEVNTEAFF; J gene: TRBJ1-1; D gene: NA; clone size: few; V gene: TRBV6-5
CDR3 DNA: TGCGCCAGCAAGTCACAGGGCCAAGAGACCCAGTACTTC; CDR3 protein: CASKSQGQETQYF; J gene: TRBJ2-5; D gene: NA; clone size: NA; V gene: TRBV5-1
CDR3 DNA: TGTGCCAGCAGGGGGGAGAACCAAGAGACCCAGTACTTC; CDR3 protein: CASRGENQETQYF; J gene: TRBJ2-5; D gene: NA; clone size: NA; V gene: TRBV6-5
CDR3 DNA: TGTGCCAGCAGTTTAGGGACAGGGGGCAGGAACACTGAAGCTTTCTTT; CDR3 protein: CASSLGTGGRNTEAFF; J gene: TRBJ1-1; D gene: TRBD1; clone size: NA; V gene: TRBV27
CDR3 DNA: TGTGCCAGCAGCGAGGACTCTGGGATCGACTATGGCTACACCTTC; CDR3 protein: CASSEDSGIDYGYTF; J gene: TRBJ1-2; D gene: NA; clone size: NA; V gene: TRBV9
CDR3 DNA: TGTGCCAGCAGCTCGACAGGGGCCCAGCCCCAGCATTTT; CDR3 protein: CASSSTGAQPQHF; J gene: TRBJ1-5; D gene: TRBD1; clone size: few; V gene: TRBV7-2
CDR3 DNA: TGTGCCAGCAGCTTATACAGTTGGGGAGGGTACCAGCCCCAGCATTTT; CDR3 protein: CASSLYSWGGYQPQHF; J gene: TRBJ1-5; D gene: NA; clone size: few; V gene: TRBV7-8
CDR3 DNA: TGTGCCAGCAGCCTACGCGGGGACCACAATGAGCAGTTCTTC; CDR3 protein: CASSLRGDHNEQFF; J gene: TRBJ2-1; D gene: NA; clone size: NA; V gene: TRBV7-8
CDR3 DNA: TGTGCCTGCCGACAGGGACCTAATGAAAAACTGTTTTTT; CDR3 protein: CACRQGPNEKLFF; J gene: TRBJ1-4; D gene: TRBD1; clone size: NA; V gene: TRBV30
CDR3 DNA: TGCGCCAGCAGCCAAGATTTGACTCCAAAGGTTTCACCCCTCCACTTT; CDR3 protein: CASSQDLTPKVSPLHF; J gene: TRBJ1-6; D gene: NA; clone size: NA; V gene: TRBV4-1
CDR3 DNA: TGTGCCAGCAGCCGAGGGCCTTACGAGCAGTACTTC; CDR3 protein: CASSRGPYEQYF; J gene: TRBJ2-7; D gene: NA; clone size: NA; V gene: TRBV27
CDR3 DNA: TGTGCCAGCTCACCTGAGGGGTTGACAGATACGCAGTATTTT; CDR3 protein: CASSPEGLTDTQYF; J gene: TRBJ2-3; D gene: NA; clone size: NA; V gene: TRBV18
CDR3 DNA: TGTGCCACCGCCGGGACAGGGGCTGAAAAACTGTTTTTT; CDR3 protein: CATAGTGAEKLFF; J gene: TRBJ1-4; D gene: TRBD1; clone size: NA; V gene: TRBV10-3
CDR3 DNA: TGCGCCAGCAGCCAACTAGCGGGGGGGTACAATGAGCAGTTCTTC; CDR3 protein: CASSQLAGGYNEQFF; J gene: TRBJ2-1; D gene: TRBD2; clone size: NA; V gene: TRBV4-3
CDR3 DNA: TGTGCCAGCAGTGAAGCGAACGCAAATGAAAAACTGTTTTTT; CDR3 protein: CASSEANANEKLFF; J gene: TRBJ1-4; D gene: NA; clone size: NA; V gene: TRBV2